The 2 T cell receptor beta chains below come from one sample, sequenced in a study of shared clonotypes between healthy human individuals. Repertoires were generated with immunoSEQ multiplex PCR, while TCRdb's copy carries only in-frame clones and drops some. This sample carries about 2.1 million clones, over 85% of them seen once, and the ten largest clones take roughly 1.7%. Terminally differentiated effector memory CD45RA+ cells were left out of the naive CD8 fraction, which was CD45RO-negative and positively selected for CCR7. The specimen sequenced was naive CD8+ T cells from PBMCs. The receptors were gathered from a man between 18 and 29 years old in good health. Some clones in this sample may be carry-over from other donors' samples.

The chain has TRBV28 and TRBJ2-3; D unclear. Trimming shortened V by 3 bases and J by 1 base, and 8 bases separated the two germline ends. The CDR3 is 14 residues long. Germline assignment: CDR1 MDHEN and CDR2 SYDVKM. CDR3 bases: TGTGCCAGCAGTTTCCCGGGCGGCACAGATACGCAGTATTTT. Translating gives CASSFPGGTDTQYF. Drawing the rest from reference TRBV28 and TRBJ2-3, the complete variable domain is DVKVTQSSRYLVKRTGEKVFLECVQDMDHENMFWYRQDPGLGLRLIYFSYDVKMKEKGDIPEGYSVSREKKERFSLILESASTNQTSMYLCASSFPGGTDTQYFGPGTRLTVL.

The gene calls are TRBV7-3 and TRBJ2-5; D is uncertain. Trimming took off 2 bases at V and 3 bases at J, with 10 bases between the two ends. In germline, CDR1 is SGHTA, CDR2 FQGTGA. This CDR3 contains 14 residues. The CDR3: CASSLVGGEETQYF. CDR3 in DNA: TGTGCCAGCAGCTTAGTGGGCGGAGAAGAGACCCAGTACTTC.